The 23 T cell receptor beta chains reported below all come from one sample, sequenced in a study of cytomegalovirus exposure and HLA in healthy donors. With 60 Vbeta and 13 Jbeta primers, the PCR was carried out. TCRdb keeps only in-frame clones here, not all; method: immunoSEQ multiplex PCR. The table includes roughly 190,000 clones, about three quarters detected once. Sequencing was performed on PBMCs. The source of these receptors is a woman in her thirties or forties in good health and CMV-seronegative.

The rearrangement links TRBV5-1 to TRBJ2-1; 7 bases fit TRBD2. V was clipped by 5 bases and J by 8 bases; unmatched bases: 7. The CDR3 runs to 13 residues. Germline CDR1 SGHRS, CDR2 YFSETQ. CDR3 nucleotides: TGCGCCAGCAGTGACTCGCGGGAGTATGAGCAGTTCTTC. It codes for CASSDSREYEQFF.

Only one count was recorded for this clone. The V gene is TRBV19, the J gene TRBJ2-5, with D possibly TRBD2 on 5 matching bases. Between the trimmed V and J ends, which lost 0 bases and 2 bases, there was a span of 13 bases. Germline V CDR1 and CDR2: LNHDA, SQIVND (reference sequence). This CDR3 is built from 16 residues. For the CDR3, the DNA is TGTGCCAGTAGTATAGATGGCGGTGGGAGACAAGAGACCCAGTACTTC. This codes for CASSIDGGGRQETQYF.

The chain couples TRBV9 to TRBJ1-2; 10 nucleotides agree with TRBD1. Germline V CDR1 and CDR2: SGDLS, YYNGEE. Trimming at V came to 1 base and at J to 8 bases, leaving 8 bases not matched to a gene. The CDR3 spans 15 residues. CDR3 sequence: CASSVSGTGDSGYTF. The CDR3 nucleotides read TGTGCCAGCAGCGTATCCGGGACAGGGGATAGCGGCTACACCTTC.

This clone was observed once. This chain uses TRBV4-1 with TRBJ2-5, with a tentative D call TRBD2 (6 bases). V gave up 0 bases and J gave up 2 bases, with 10 bases separating them. Germline assignment: CDR1 MGHRA and CDR2 YSYEKL. The CDR3 totals 15 residues. This CDR3 reads CASSQEGGIQETQYF. In DNA, the CDR3 is TGCGCCAGCAGCCAAGAGGGGGGAATTCAAGAGACCCAGTACTTC.

The V gene is TRBV7-2, the J gene TRBJ1-1; TRBD1 agrees at 12 bases. The ends lost 5 bases at V and 10 bases at J; junction bases unmatched: 11. CDR1 and CDR2 (germline): SGHTA, FQGNSA. This CDR3 comprises 15 residues. The CDR3 bases are TGTGCCAGCAGCCCTCGAGGGACAGGGGGCTCAGTAGCTTTCTTT. Its translation: CASSPRGTGGSVAFF.

V usage is TRBV2 and J usage is TRBJ2-1, with D perhaps matching TRBD2 (6 bases). CDR1 SNHLY and CDR2 FYNNEI come from the germline V gene. CDR3 size: 14 residues. Trimming took off 7 bases at V and 3 bases at J, with 13 bases between the two ends. CDR3 sequence reads: CASKGSGYYNEQFF. The CDR3 DNA reads TGTGCCAGCAAAGGTAGCGGCTACTACAATGAGCAGTTCTTC.

This clone was detected only a few times. V usage is TRBV5-1 and J usage is TRBJ2-1, with 9 positions matching TRBD2. This CDR3 is built from 20 residues. Germline assignment: CDR1 SGHRS and CDR2 YFSETQ. Trimming removed 1 base from V and 6 bases from J; junction bases left unmatched: 20. CDR3 residues: CASSLPENPVSGRTSNEQFF. In nucleotides, the CDR3 is TGCGCCAGCAGCTTGCCCGAGAACCCCGTTAGCGGGAGAACGAGCAATGAGCAGTTCTTC.

This clone has just a few counts. The chain recombines TRBV9 with TRBJ2-7; 10 bases agree with TRBD2. The J segment lost 3 bases and the V segment lost 0 bases, leaving 6 bases of the junction unmatched. Germline loops: CDR1 SGDLS, CDR2 YYNGEE. CDR3 length: 16 residues. CDR3 bases: TGTGCCAGCAGCGTAGATGGTAGCGGGAGGATCTACGAGCAGTACTTC. As protein: CASSVDGSGRIYEQYF.

In nucleotides, the CDR3 is TGTGCCAGCAGCCCCGGGACTGCCTACGAGCAGTACTTC. This codes for CASSPGTAYEQYF. This chain joins TRBV6-6 and TRBJ2-7; TRBD2 is a possible D gene (6 bases). This CDR3 is built from 13 residues. V lost 6 bases and J 2 bases, leaving 11 bases between the germline ends. The germline CDR1 and CDR2 sequences are MNHNY and SVGAGI (reference sequence).

The sample holds a few counts of this clone. The J gene is TRBJ1-1, the V gene TRBV4-3; 9 bases map to TRBD1. The CDR3 covers 13 residues. Germline lookup yields CDR1 LGHNA and CDR2 YSLEER. J gave up 7 bases and V 2 bases, and 2 bases lay outside the gene matches. The DNA for the CDR3 is TGCGCCAGCAGCCAACGGGACAGGGATGAAGCTTTCTTT. Protein sequence: CASSQRDRDEAFF.

This chain links TRBV18 with TRBJ1-3; D is uncertain. This CDR3 is 15 amino acids long. The germline CDR1 and CDR2 sequences are KGHSH and LQKENI. V was pared by 2 bases and J by 0 bases, with 8 bases between. The CDR3 reads CASSPEGFSGNTIYF. For the CDR3, the DNA is TGTGCCAGCTCACCAGAGGGCTTCTCTGGAAACACCATATATTTT.

The rearrangement links TRBV2 to TRBJ2-1; the match to TRBD2 covers 12 bases. The CDR3 extends over 13 amino acids. From germline, CDR1 is SNHLY and CDR2 FYNNEI. In DNA form, the CDR3 reads TGTGCGCGGCGGACTAGCGGGACGAATGAGCAGTTCTTC. As protein: CARRTSGTNEQFF.

The rearrangement uses TRBV12-5 and TRBJ1-2; possible D gene TRBD1, 5 bases. Trimming took off 7 bases at V and 4 bases at J, with 16 bases between the two ends. The CDR3 totals 14 residues. The germline gives CDR1 LGHNT, CDR2 FRNRAP. In nucleotides, the CDR3 is TGTGCTAGTGCCCCGGGGGGTTCTCCCTATGGCTACACCTTC. Translated, it gives CASAPGGSPYGYTF.

This chain links TRBV7-9 with TRBJ2-4; tentatively, D is TRBD1 (6 bases). Trimming removed 2 bases at V and 5 bases at J, with 13 bases between. Germline CDR1 and CDR2: SEHNR and FQNEAQ (reference sequence). There are 15 residues in the CDR3. The CDR3 reads CASSLMGTTENIQYF. CDR3 sequence (DNA): TGTGCCAGCAGCTTAATGGGGACAACCGAAAACATTCAGTACTTC. The full variable domain, rest sourced from reference TRBV7-9 and TRBJ2-4, is DTGVSQNPRHKITKRGQNVTFRCDPISEHNRLYWYRQTLGQGPEFLTYFQNEAQLEKSRLLSDRFSAERPKGSFSTLEIQRTEQGDSAMYLCASSLMGTTENIQYFGAGTRLSVL.

This sequence joins TRBV6-7 and TRBJ1-1, with D unclear. TRBV6-7 is sorted into the ORF group, with uncertain function. This CDR3 is 14 amino acids long. V dropped 0 bases and J dropped 10 bases, with 15 bases sitting between them. CDR3 residues: CASSYSSDYSGAFF. DNA for the CDR3: TGTGCCAGCAGTTACTCGTCAGATTACAGTGGAGCTTTCTTT.

The chain carries TRBV9 and TRBJ2-1, with 8 bases that match TRBD2. Unmatched junction bases numbered 9, after V lost 4 bases and J lost 9 bases. This CDR3 has 14 residues. Per the germline V gene, CDR1 is SGDLS and CDR2 is YYNGEE. The CDR3 sequence: CASSKAGEGGEQFF. Here the CDR3 DNA reads TGTGCCAGCAGCAAAGCGGGAGAAGGCGGTGAGCAGTTCTTC.

This chain links TRBV19 with TRBJ1-2; TRBD1 aligns across 8 bases. The CDR3 has 13 residues. V lost 10 bases and J lost 1; bases outside the gene matches: 5. The germline V gene encodes CDR1 LNHDA and CDR2 SQIVND (reference sequence). CDR3 in DNA: TGTGCCACCAGGACAGGGATTAACTATGGCTACACCTTC. This codes for CATRTGINYGYTF.

Details on this clone: A read error may produce the germline difference seen at one junction end. The V call is TRBV7-9, the J call TRBJ2-5; 10 bases fit TRBD1. CDR1 is SEHNR and CDR2 is FQNEAQ in the germline V gene (reference sequence). This CDR3 has 17 residues. CDR3 nucleotide sequence: TGTTCCAGCAGCCCAAGCCTGGGCCGGGACAGGGGTCAGACCCAGTACTTC. Amino acids: CSSSPSLGRDRGQTQYF.

The gene calls are TRBV18 and TRBJ2-5, with no clear D. V was pared by 6 bases and J by 5 bases, with 4 bases between. Germline V gene data show CDR1 as KGHSH and CDR2 as LQKENI. This CDR3 contains 10 residues. CDR3 bases: TGTGCCAGCTCTGAGGAGACCCAGTACTTC. It specifies CASSEETQYF. Full variable domain (remainder filled in from reference TRBV18 and TRBJ2-5): NAGVMQNPRHLVRRRGQEARLRCSPMKGHSHVYWYRQLPEEGLKFMVYLQKENIIDESGMPKERFSAEFPKEGPSILRIQQVVRGDSAAYFCASSEETQYFGPGTRLLVL.

V is TRBV7-2 and J is TRBJ1-2; 8 positions agree with TRBD1. The CDR3 is 17 residues long. Germline V gives CDR1 SGHTA, CDR2 FQGNSA. V trimming: 5 bases; J trimming: 2 bases; junction bases outside the gene matches: 13. The CDR3 loop is CASSDQVIRDRNYGYTF. CDR3 coding DNA: TGTGCCAGCAGCGACCAAGTAATCCGGGACAGGAACTATGGCTACACCTTC. Supplemented by reference TRBV7-2 and TRBJ1-2, the full variable domain reads GAGVSQSPSNKVTEKGKDVELRCDPISGHTALYWYRQSLGQGLEFLIYFQGNSAPDKSGLPSDRFSAERTGGSVSTLTIQRTQQEDSAVYLCASSDQVIRDRNYGYTFGSGTRLTVV.

This chain links TRBV9 with TRBJ2-7; 9 bases match TRBD1. The CDR3 length is 13 residues. The junction had 3 bases not matched to a gene; V was cut back by 3 bases and J by 5 bases. Germline CDR1 SGDLS, CDR2 YYNGEE. CDR3 DNA sequence: TGTGCCAGCAGCGAGAGGACAGGGGACGAGCAGTACTTC. This sequence encodes CASSERTGDEQYF.

This clone was observed once. The chain links TRBV27 to TRBJ1-2; the D is unclear. The germline V and J ends were trimmed by 6 bases and 3 bases, with 11 bases remaining between them. The CDR3 has 13 amino acids. The V gene's germline CDR1 is MNHEY and CDR2 SMNVEV (reference sequence). The CDR3 nucleotides are TGTGCCAGCAGCCCAACCTCGGACTATGGCTACACCTTC. It encodes CASSPTSDYGYTF.

The chain links TRBV19 to TRBJ2-2; 11 nucleotides align to TRBD1. The junction had 9 bases not matched to a gene; V was cut back by 2 bases and J by 4 bases. Germline CDR1 and CDR2: LNHDA and SQIVND (reference sequence). There are 18 residues in the CDR3. The CDR3 DNA is TGTGCCAGTAGTATATTCCGGACAGGGGGCGCATTCACCGGGGAGCTGTTTTTT. It codes for CASSIFRTGGAFTGELFF.